The rows below give T cell receptor beta chains drawn from one sample of a study of T cell responses to AZD1222 COVID-19 vaccine. Data came from immunoSEQ multiplex PCR; TCRdb stores just in-frame clones and leaves some out. This table has fewer than 200,000 clones, more than 90% appearing once. Here the sequenced sample was peripheral blood, taken on day 0 of AZD1222 vaccination. Every receptor here comes from an adult in good health. Each CDR3 is given with its conserved first and last residue. A D gene is named only where the DNA matches it firmly. Rows give clone size only sometimes, using once, few, many, or a class for an expanded clone.

CDR3nt	CDR3aa	v_gene	j_gene	d_gene	abundance
TGCGCCAGCAGCTCATCAGGGGCGACTAATGAAAAACTGTTTTTT	CASSSSGATNEKLFF	TRBV5-1	TRBJ1-4	-	once
TGTGCCATCAGCGAGGACAGGGACTATGGCTACACCTTC	CAISEDRDYGYTF	TRBV10-3	TRBJ1-2	TRBD1	-
TGTGCCAGCATCTTAAGGGAGAACACTGAAGCTTTCTTT	CASILRENTEAFF	TRBV12-3/TRBV12-4	TRBJ1-1	-	-
TGTGCCAGCAGCCTCACGGACAGGGGGCGTGGAAACACCATATATTTT	CASSLTDRGRGNTIYF	TRBV4-2	TRBJ1-3	TRBD1	-
TGTGCCAGCAGCTCCCTCATGGGGCATGAAAAACTGTTTTTT	CASSSLMGHEKLFF	TRBV11-2	TRBJ1-4	-	-
TGTGCCTGGAGTCCGCGGGGGAGCTCCTATAATTCACCCCTCCACTTT	CAWSPRGSSYNSPLHF	TRBV30	TRBJ1-6	-	-
TGCGCCAGCAGCGCTACTAGCGGTTCCTCCTACGAGCAGTACTTC	CASSATSGSSYEQYF	TRBV4-1	TRBJ2-7	TRBD2	-
TGTGCCAGCTCCCCACAGGGGGCGACCGGGGAGCTGTTTTTT	CASSPQGATGELFF	TRBV18	TRBJ2-2	TRBD1	-
TGTGCCAGCACCCAAGGTAGGGGAAATCAGCCCCAGCATTTT	CASTQGRGNQPQHF	TRBV2	TRBJ1-5	-	-
TGCGCCAGCAGCCAAGGGGATCTCATGAACACTGAAGCTTTCTTT	CASSQGDLMNTEAFF	TRBV4-1	TRBJ1-1	-	once
TGTGCCAGCAGTTACAGGGACCCGCGGGTAGGGGAGCTGTTTTTT	CASSYRDPRVGELFF	TRBV6-2/TRBV6-3	TRBJ2-2	-	-
TGTGCCACCAGCGGGGGGTTGTCGGGTGGCTACACCTTC	CATSGGLSGGYTF	TRBV15	TRBJ1-2	-	-
TGTGCCAGCAGTACCCTCGGGACCGCTAAATCCTATGGCTACACCTTC	CASSTLGTAKSYGYTF	TRBV6-6	TRBJ1-2	-	-
TGCGCCAGCACTAGAGAGGGACAGGGAGCTTCGAACACCGGGGAGCTGTTTTTT	CASTREGQGASNTGELFF	TRBV4-1	TRBJ2-2	TRBD1	-
TGTGCCAGCTCACCATTTTCTTCCGAGAACACTGAAGCTTTCTTT	CASSPFSSENTEAFF	TRBV18	TRBJ1-1	-	-
TGTGCCAGCAGTTTACAGGGGCACGGCTACACCTTC	CASSLQGHGYTF	TRBV6-5	TRBJ1-2	TRBD1	-
TGTGCCAGCAGCTTAGTATGGGACGGCTCCTACGAGCAGTACTTC	CASSLVWDGSYEQYF	TRBV7-8	TRBJ2-7	-	-
TGTGCCAGCAGCCCCTTAACGGGAAGTGGAAACACCATATATTTT	CASSPLTGSGNTIYF	TRBV5-5	TRBJ1-3	-	once
TGTGCCAGCAGCCGCGGACAGGGGTGGAGCAATCAGCCCCAGCATTTT	CASSRGQGWSNQPQHF	TRBV3-1/TRBV3-2	TRBJ1-5	TRBD1	-
TGTGCCAGCAGTGAAGGGAAGCTGCCGCCCCAGCATTTT	CASSEGKLPPQHF	TRBV6-1	TRBJ1-5	-	few
TGCGCCAGCAGCCACCCTATCGGACGGGGGGCCTACAATGAGCAGTTCTTC	CASSHPIGRGAYNEQFF	TRBV4-3	TRBJ2-1	TRBD2	once
TGTGCCAGCAGTTCGACCGAGAACACTGAAGCTTTCTTT	CASSSTENTEAFF	TRBV28	TRBJ1-1	-	-
TGTGCCAGCAGACCGGACAGGGCCGGAGGACAGCCCCAGCATTTT	CASRPDRAGGQPQHF	TRBV6-5	TRBJ1-5	TRBD1	once
TGTGCCAGCAGTTCGCGACAGGAGCAGTTCTTC	CASSSRQEQFF	TRBV12-3/TRBV12-4	TRBJ2-1	-	-
TGTGCCAGCACAGGGGAGGGAGTAACTGAAGCTTTCTTT	CASTGEGVTEAFF	TRBV2	TRBJ1-1	-	-
TGTGCCGGTACGGGACAGGGCATCTCTCACTATGGCTACACCTTC	CAGTGQGISHYGYTF	TRBV2	TRBJ1-2	TRBD1	-
TGTGCCAGCAGGAGACAGCCAAATCAGCCCCAGCATTTT	CASRRQPNQPQHF	TRBV27	TRBJ1-5	-	-
TGTGCCACCAGTGATTCAGGGACAGGCCAATTGGGAACCGGGGAGCTGTTTTTT	CATSDSGTGQLGTGELFF	TRBV24-1	TRBJ2-2	TRBD1	-
TGTGCCAGCAGTTACGTCCTCCGCACAGATACGCAGTATTTT	CASSYVLRTDTQYF	TRBV6-6	TRBJ2-3	-	once
TGTGCCAGCAGTGATGGCTTTAGGGCTTATGGCTACACCTTC	CASSDGFRAYGYTF	TRBV27	TRBJ1-2	-	-
TGCAGCGTTGAAGATCAAGGGGAGGCCTACGAGCAGTACTTC	CSVEDQGEAYEQYF	TRBV29-1	TRBJ2-7	-	once
TGTGCCAGCAGTGAAGGGCAGTACACCGGGGAGCTGTTTTTT	CASSEGQYTGELFF	TRBV6-1	TRBJ2-2	-	-
TGTGCCAGCAGCCCCGGTCGGGACAGACTGAGTCAGTATTTT	CASSPGRDRLSQYF	TRBV11-2	TRBJ2-3	TRBD1	few
TGTGCCAGCAGCCCACAGAAGGGGCGGGGGAACACTGAAGCTTTCTTT	CASSPQKGRGNTEAFF	TRBV4-2	TRBJ1-1	-	-
TGTGCCAGCACCCTCAGGATCCAGTATGGCTACACCTTC	CASTLRIQYGYTF	TRBV5-6	TRBJ1-2	-	-
TGTGCCAGCAGCTTGACAGCGAACACTGAAGCTTTCTTT	CASSLTANTEAFF	TRBV7-2	TRBJ1-1	-	-
TGTGCCAGCAGGGAACTAGCGGGAGCAGATACGCAGTATTTT	CASRELAGADTQYF	TRBV6-1	TRBJ2-3	TRBD2	-
TGTGCCAGCAGCCAAGACCATGAGACAGGGAGGGAGACCCAGTACTTC	CASSQDHETGRETQYF	TRBV14	TRBJ2-5	-	-
TGCAGTGCTGGGGACAGCTACGAGCAGTACTTC	CSAGDSYEQYF	TRBV20-1	TRBJ2-7	TRBD1	-
TGTGCCAGCAGCTTAGTAGGGGGACTCACAGATACGCAGTATTTT	CASSLVGGLTDTQYF	TRBV7-2	TRBJ2-3	-	-
TGTGCCAGCAGAGGACAGGGGGCGCGGGGAGAGACCCAGTACTTC	CASRGQGARGETQYF	TRBV2	TRBJ2-5	TRBD1	-
TGTGCCAGCAGCTTAGCGGGGACACGCCAAGAGACCCAGTACTTC	CASSLAGTRQETQYF	TRBV7-9	TRBJ2-5	-	-
TGTGCCAGCAGTGAACTCGACAGGGACGAAAAACTGTTTTTT	CASSELDRDEKLFF	TRBV6-1	TRBJ1-4	TRBD1	-
TGTGCCAGCAGTGCAATGTCAACTAATGAAAAACTGTTTTTT	CASSAMSTNEKLFF	TRBV2	TRBJ1-4	-	-
TGCGCCAGCAGTGAGTCGACTAGCGGGAGTTACGAGCAGTACTTC	CASSESTSGSYEQYF	TRBV10-1	TRBJ2-7	TRBD2	-
TGTGCCAGCAGCATACGACAGGGAGGTCCCTCCTATAATTCACCCCTCCACTTT	CASSIRQGGPSYNSPLHF	TRBV7-8	TRBJ1-6	TRBD1	-
TGTGCCAGCAGCTTAAGGGCAGTCCAAGAGACCCAGTACTTC	CASSLRAVQETQYF	TRBV7-6	TRBJ2-5	-	-
TGCAGCGTTGATCTGGACCTCTCTGGAAACACCATATATTTT	CSVDLDLSGNTIYF	TRBV29-1	TRBJ1-3	-	-
TGTGCCAGCAGCTTAGGTGGTGTGGGTTCACCCCTCCACTTT	CASSLGGVGSPLHF	TRBV7-3	TRBJ1-6	-	-
TGTGCCAGTAGTCGACAGGGGCTCTACTACGAGCAGTACTTC	CASSRQGLYYEQYF	TRBV19	TRBJ2-7	TRBD1	-
TGTGCCAGCAGCTACCCGGGACACCTCTATGGCTACACCTTC	CASSYPGHLYGYTF	TRBV11-2	TRBJ1-2	-	-
TGCGCCAGCAGGTTCCAGGTAATGAACACTGAAGCTTTCTTT	CASRFQVMNTEAFF	TRBV5-1	TRBJ1-1	-	-
TGTGCCACCAGCAGAGATCGGGAACCATACAATGAGCAGTTCTTC	CATSRDREPYNEQFF	TRBV15	TRBJ2-1	-	-
TGTGCCTGGAGTGGGGGTTTGGGTGGCTACACCTTC	CAWSGGLGGYTF	TRBV30	TRBJ1-2	-	-
TGTGCTAGCAGCCCAGGGGATGATCCCATCCTCGAGCAGTACTTC	CASSPGDDPILEQYF	TRBV7-7	TRBJ2-7	-	-